The rows below give T cell receptor beta chains drawn from one sample of a study of beta chain features in type 1 diabetes. TCRdb keeps only in-frame clones here, not all; method: immunoSEQ multiplex PCR. The sample lists under 300,000 clones, 25% to 30% seen once, with approximately 4% in the top ten. Sequenced: central memory CD4+ T cells from blood. The receptors come from a man under 40 in good health. Each CDR3 is given with its conserved first and last residue. D genes are given only for firm matches. Only part of the rows carry a size: once, few, many, or a class if the clone is expanded.

CASSPPMGQGGKTQYF TGTGCCAGCTCACCACCGATGGGACAGGGAGGGAAGACCCAGTACTTC TRBD1 NA TRBJ2-5 TRBV18
CASSRHQGVGQETQYF TGTGCCTCGTCTCGGCACCAGGGGGTGGGGCAGGAGACCCAGTACTTC TRBD1 NA TRBJ2-5 TRBV30
CASSLRRAGNTGELFF TGTGCCAGCAGCCTGCGTCGGGCAGGGAACACCGGGGAGCTGTTTTTT NA NA TRBJ2-2 TRBV7-9
CASRELANEKLFF TGTGCCAGCAGAGAGTTGGCTAATGAAAAACTGTTTTTT NA many TRBJ1-4 TRBV7-2
CASSLSLAGEDTQYF TGTGCCAGCAGCTTAAGTCTAGCGGGGGAAGATACGCAGTATTTT TRBD2 NA TRBJ2-3 TRBV7-9
CASSRGTLVDTDTQYF TGCGCCAGCAGCCGGGGAACCCTAGTAGACACAGATACGCAGTATTTT NA NA TRBJ2-3 TRBV4-3
CAWSKDRGGQPQHF TGTGCCTGGAGTAAGGACAGGGGAGGACAGCCCCAGCATTTT TRBD1 NA TRBJ1-5 TRBV30
CASSEYWTSGELAKNIQYF TGTGCCAGCAGTGAATATTGGACTAGCGGGGAACTAGCCAAAAACATTCAGTACTTC TRBD2 few TRBJ2-4 TRBV6-1
CASSLQPPGLAGGEQYF TGTGCCAGCAGCCTCCAACCCCCCGGACTAGCGGGAGGCGAGCAGTACTTC TRBD2 NA TRBJ2-7 TRBV7-2
CSGGRTAKQETQYF TGCAGCGGCGGCAGGACTGCGAAGCAAGAGACCCAGTACTTC NA few TRBJ2-5 TRBV29-1
CASSTGPGGNQPQHF TGTGCCAGCAGCACCGGGCCCGGGGGGAATCAGCCCCAGCATTTT NA NA TRBJ1-5 TRBV7-2
CSVEDPREADTQYF TGCAGCGTTGAAGATCCCCGGGAGGCAGATACGCAGTATTTT TRBD2 once TRBJ2-3 TRBV29-1
CASSLEATGELFF TGTGCCAGCAGCTTAGAGGCGACCGGGGAGCTGTTTTTT NA few TRBJ2-2 TRBV7-7
CASSQEGGSRHGYTF TGCGCCAGCAGCCAAGAGGGAGGCTCCCGGCATGGCTACACCTTC NA NA TRBJ1-2 TRBV4-3
CASSFLTSGRTEQYF TGTGCCAGCAGTTTCCTGACTAGCGGGAGGACGGAGCAGTACTTC TRBD2 NA TRBJ2-7 TRBV27
CSVQGTSDTDTQYF TGCAGCGTTCAAGGGACTAGCGACACAGATACGCAGTATTTT TRBD2 few TRBJ2-3 TRBV29-1
CASALAGGVAFF TGTGCCAGCGCACTGGCGGGAGGGGTTGCTTTCTTT NA few TRBJ1-1 TRBV11-2
CACASGTSGVSEQFF TGTGCCTGTGCTAGCGGGACTAGCGGGGTATCTGAGCAGTTCTTC TRBD2 NA TRBJ2-1 TRBV30
CAWSSGLGYGYTF TGTGCCTGGAGCTCGGGTCTGGGGTATGGCTACACCTTC NA NA TRBJ1-2 TRBV30
CSVEEGSGRAILF TGCAGCGTTGAAGAGGGCAGCGGGAGGGCAATCCTCTTC TRBD2 NA TRBJ2-1 TRBV29-1
CASSTEAGYYNEQFF TGTGCCAGCAGCACCGAAGCGGGATACTACAATGAGCAGTTCTTC TRBD2 NA TRBJ2-1 TRBV7-2
CASSIPGTDTQYF TGTGCCAGCAGTATTCCGGGCACAGATACGCAGTATTTT NA few TRBJ2-3 TRBV28
CASSRSAGGTYEQYF TGCGCCAGCAGCCGGTCGGCCGGGGGGACCTACGAGCAGTACTTC TRBD2 few TRBJ2-7 TRBV4-1
CASSAWNSPLHF TGTGCCAGCAGTGCCTGGAATTCACCCCTCCACTTT NA NA TRBJ1-6 TRBV25-1
CASTRDRSQETQYF TGTGCCAGCACCAGGGACAGGAGTCAAGAGACCCAGTACTTC TRBD1 few TRBJ2-5 TRBV2
CASSFDRGSYNEQFF TGCGCCAGCAGCTTTGACAGGGGATCCTACAATGAGCAGTTCTTC TRBD1 few TRBJ2-1 TRBV5-1